This TCR beta chain came from a study of human T cells and chemical hapten exposure. Study-level information: For sensitization, 2% DPC was applied to a 2 cm by 2 cm patch of upper inner arm skin. There were weekly diphenylcyclopropenone doses to the scalp for patients throughout the approximately 25-week study.

This clonotype was counted many times. Regarding time point: patch test 2, 6 weeks after DPC sensitization. Treatment meaning: therapeutic diphenylcyclopropenone sensitization with weekly scalp DPC. Total RNA was isolated from unfractionated whole blood. Individual cDNA molecules in this library carried unique molecular identifiers. One entry per CDR3 protein, called by TCRdb with MiXCR from the RACE reads. The data contain tens of thousands of distinct CDR3 sequences, 9.5% to 13% of them singletons. The CDR3 is 13 residues long. V was shortened by 0 bases and J by 4 bases, with 9 bases between the two germline ends. Germline lookup yields CDR1 SQVTM and CDR2 ANQGSEA.

The clonotype comes from a young woman with alopecia areata. Some clones in this sample may be carry-over from other donors' samples. Material: whole blood, obtained in connection with sensitization to the hapten diphenylcyclopropenone (DPC). The chain is built from TRBV29-1 and TRBJ2-5; a weak D match, TRBD1 (5 bases). In DNA form, the CDR3 reads TGCAGCGTTGAAGATGGCAGGGTAGAGACCCAGTACTTC. This codes for CSVEDGRVETQYF.